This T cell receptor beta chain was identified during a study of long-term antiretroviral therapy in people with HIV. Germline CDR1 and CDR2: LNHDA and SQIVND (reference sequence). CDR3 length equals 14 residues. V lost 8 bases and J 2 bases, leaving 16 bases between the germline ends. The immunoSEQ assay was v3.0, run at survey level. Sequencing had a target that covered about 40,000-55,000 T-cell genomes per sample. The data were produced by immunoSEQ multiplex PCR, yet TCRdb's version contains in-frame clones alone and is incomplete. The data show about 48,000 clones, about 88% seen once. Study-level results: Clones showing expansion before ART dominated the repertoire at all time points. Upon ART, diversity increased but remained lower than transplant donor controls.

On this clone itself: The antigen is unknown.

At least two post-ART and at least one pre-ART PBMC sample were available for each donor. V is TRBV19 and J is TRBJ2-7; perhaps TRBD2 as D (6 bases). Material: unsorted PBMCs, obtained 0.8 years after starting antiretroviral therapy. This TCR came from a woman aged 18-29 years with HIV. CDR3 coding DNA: TGTGCCAGTCAGGCCGGGAGCCCGACCTACGAGCAGTACTTC. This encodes CASQAGSPTYEQYF.